The T cell receptor delta chain under discussion was sequenced for a study of fetal and pediatric gammadelta thymocytes (dated by TCRdb to between 2021 and 2023). For the wider study: To strengthen a single-cell study of gammadelta thymocyte development, the researchers used bulk gammadelta thymocyte repertoires that mixed previously published data with newly generated, unpublished data. A total of approximately ten subjects, comprising 3 fetal thymus donors and 7 pediatric thymus donors, were covered by the bulk gammadelta thymocyte repertoire set. Previously published data (refs 27,28) and unpublished data were combined in the bulk gammadelta thymocyte repertoires. Bulk TCR repertoire data were added to increase subject numbers and strengthen the CDR3 publicity analysis.

As concerns this clone: Its antigen is still unknown. A single base is all that separates this from a far larger clone, so a read error is likely.

What the research found in general, with its limitations: Compared with post-natal repertoires, fetal gammadelta thymocyte repertoires were previously reported to be enriched for TRDV2, TRGV8 and TRGV9 usage, low N additions and public CDR3s.

Sequenced on an Illumina MiSeq. The study's processing was this. For publicity analysis, the Vgamma9Vdelta2 and nonVgamma9Vdelta2 bulk CDR3 files were merged for each subject into one combined repertoire per subject. Using base R and dplyr, each CDR3 amino acid sequence was checked across 9 single-cell datasets and 10 bulk repertoires to give a publicity score ranging from 0 to 19. In TCRdb, clones were called once more from the public reads by CATT, and rows of identical DNA were later combined. Clone size and V and J calls follow TCRdb, not the original study. The sample contains over 450 delta-chain clones, 25% to 30% of them found a single time. The ten largest clonotypes hold 24% of the sample. The CDR3 contains 18 residues, cysteine and phenylalanine counted. Kept here is only the CDR3 DNA, which spans 54 bases and is read in frame from base 1. CDR1 GEAIGNYY and CDR2 EKD are derived from the germline V gene.

Fetal thymuses were obtained from elective pregnancy terminations performed in Singapore for socio-psychological reasons at about 14 to 22 weeks estimated gestational age. Every fetus was judged structurally normal, both by ultrasound before the termination and by gross morphological examination after the termination. For staining, thymocytes received Zombie NIR viability dye along with antibodies against CD3 (UCHT1), TCRgammadelta (11F2), TCRVgamma9 (IMMU360) and TCRVdelta2 (IMMU389). From human fetal and pediatric thymuses, sorted Vgamma9Vdelta2 and nonVgamma9Vdelta2 gammadelta thymocytes were used to generate bulk TRD and TRG CDR3 repertoires separately. Thymic cell suspensions from fetal and post-natal thymuses were prepared as previously described. Vgamma9Vdelta2 thymocytes were sorted as cells that were CD3+ gammadeltaTCR+ Vgamma9+ Vdelta2+. A FACS Aria III cell sorter (BD Biosciences) was used to carry out the cell sorting.

The V gene call is TRDV2, and the J gene call is absent; the table's D call TRDD3 went unverified against the DNA. The sample taken for sequencing was Vgamma9Vdelta2 gamma-delta T cells from the thymus. This sample's cell subset or site label indicates: sorted CD3+gammadeltaTCR+Vgamma9+Vdelta2+ thymocytes. The TCR comes from a human fetus. The CDR3 sequence is CACDTGGPQIRDTRQVFF. The sequenced DNA is TGTGCCTGTGATACTGGGGGCCCTCAAATCCGGGACACCCGACAGGTGTTTTTC.